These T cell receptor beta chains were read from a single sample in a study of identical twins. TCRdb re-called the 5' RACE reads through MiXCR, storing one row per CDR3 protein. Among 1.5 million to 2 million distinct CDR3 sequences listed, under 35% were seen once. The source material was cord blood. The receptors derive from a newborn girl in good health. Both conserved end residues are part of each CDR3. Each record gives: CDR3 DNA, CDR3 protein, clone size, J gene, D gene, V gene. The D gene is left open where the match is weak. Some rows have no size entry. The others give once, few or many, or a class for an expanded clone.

CDR3nt: TGTGCCAGCAGCCACCGGGGGGGACTAGCCGCAGATACGCAGTATTTT
CDR3aa: CASSHRGGLAADTQYF
abundance: few
j_gene: TRBJ2-3
d_gene: TRBD2
v_gene: TRBV4-2

CDR3nt: TGTGCCAGCAGTTTATCTTGGGGGGGAAACACCATATATTTT
CDR3aa: CASSLSWGGNTIYF
abundance: -
j_gene: TRBJ1-3
d_gene: -
v_gene: TRBV27

CDR3nt: TGCAGTGCTAGAACCGGGACTTTCTCCTACAATGAGCAGTTCTTC
CDR3aa: CSARTGTFSYNEQFF
abundance: -
j_gene: TRBJ2-1
d_gene: -
v_gene: TRBV20-1

CDR3nt: TGCAGTGCTAGCGGGGGACTAGTGGTTAGCACAGATACGCAGTATTTT
CDR3aa: CSASGGLVVSTDTQYF
abundance: -
j_gene: TRBJ2-3
d_gene: TRBD2
v_gene: TRBV20-1

CDR3nt: TGTGCCAGCTCACCAGGGGCCAGACCCTACGAGCAGTACTTC
CDR3aa: CASSPGARPYEQYF
abundance: -
j_gene: TRBJ2-7
d_gene: -
v_gene: TRBV18

CDR3nt: TGTGCCAGCAGTAGGAGGACAGGTCGAGAAGAGACCCAGTACTTC
CDR3aa: CASSRRTGREETQYF
abundance: few
j_gene: TRBJ2-5
d_gene: TRBD1
v_gene: TRBV2

CDR3nt: TGTGCCAGCAGCGTATATGCGGGAGATACGCAGTATTTT
CDR3aa: CASSVYAGDTQYF
abundance: many
j_gene: TRBJ2-3
d_gene: -
v_gene: TRBV9

CDR3nt: TGTGCCAGCAGCCGACGCACAGATACGCAGTATTTT
CDR3aa: CASSRRTDTQYF
abundance: many
j_gene: TRBJ2-3
d_gene: -
v_gene: TRBV12-3/TRBV12-4

CDR3nt: TGCGCCAGCAGCAGCCCCCTGGAGGATACGCAGTATTTT
CDR3aa: CASSSPLEDTQYF
abundance: -
j_gene: TRBJ2-3
d_gene: -
v_gene: TRBV4-1

CDR3nt: TGTGCCACCAGCAGAGAACTATTCCTAATAGGCACAGATACGCAGTATTTT
CDR3aa: CATSRELFLIGTDTQYF
abundance: many
j_gene: TRBJ2-3
d_gene: -
v_gene: TRBV15

CDR3nt: TGTGCCAGCAGTTCTCCCGGGGGCGGCTACTATGGCTACACCTTC
CDR3aa: CASSSPGGGYYGYTF
abundance: -
j_gene: TRBJ1-2
d_gene: -
v_gene: TRBV12-3/TRBV12-4

CDR3nt: TGTGCCAGCAGCGTAATCGGAGGTAGGACAGAGACCCAGTACTTC
CDR3aa: CASSVIGGRTETQYF
abundance: many
j_gene: TRBJ2-5
d_gene: -
v_gene: TRBV9

CDR3nt: TGTGCCAGCAGTGGGTTGGGGACTAGCGGGAGAGACAATGAGCAGTTCTTC
CDR3aa: CASSGLGTSGRDNEQFF
abundance: few
j_gene: TRBJ2-1
d_gene: TRBD2
v_gene: TRBV25-1

CDR3nt: TGCAGTGCTAGAGTACCCACGGGGGGAGGCGAGGATACGCAGTATTTT
CDR3aa: CSARVPTGGGEDTQYF
abundance: -
j_gene: TRBJ2-3
d_gene: TRBD2
v_gene: TRBV20-1

CDR3nt: TGTGCCAGCAGCCCGGGACATGGCTACACCTTC
CDR3aa: CASSPGHGYTF
abundance: few
j_gene: TRBJ1-2
d_gene: -
v_gene: TRBV4-2

CDR3nt: TGTGCCAGCACGGCGTACGGAACAGATACGCAGTATTTT
CDR3aa: CASTAYGTDTQYF
abundance: few
j_gene: TRBJ2-3
d_gene: -
v_gene: TRBV28

CDR3nt: TGCGCCAGCAGCTCCGTTCTAGCGGGGAAGGGAGATGAGCAGTTCTTC
CDR3aa: CASSSVLAGKGDEQFF
abundance: few
j_gene: TRBJ2-1
d_gene: TRBD2
v_gene: TRBV5-1

CDR3nt: TGTGCCAGCAGTTTACTCGGGGACACTGAAGCTTTCTTT
CDR3aa: CASSLLGDTEAFF
abundance: -
j_gene: TRBJ1-1
d_gene: -
v_gene: TRBV27

CDR3nt: TGTGCCAGCAGGTCCCAACAAGCTTTCTTT
CDR3aa: CASRSQQAFF
abundance: -
j_gene: TRBJ1-1
d_gene: -
v_gene: TRBV28

CDR3nt: TGTGCCAGCAGTGACCAGGGGCCAGCTAACTATGGCTACACCTTC
CDR3aa: CASSDQGPANYGYTF
abundance: few
j_gene: TRBJ1-2
d_gene: -
v_gene: TRBV2

CDR3nt: TGCAGTGCCCGTCGGTGGGGAGAAAACACTGAAGCTTTCTTT
CDR3aa: CSARRWGENTEAFF
abundance: once
j_gene: TRBJ1-1
d_gene: -
v_gene: TRBV20-1

CDR3nt: TGCAGTGCTAGAGGGGGTTTGGGGAACTACAATGAGCAGTACTTC
CDR3aa: CSARGGLGNYNEQYF
abundance: -
j_gene: TRBJ2-7
d_gene: -
v_gene: TRBV20-1

CDR3nt: TGTGCCAGTAGCAAGCGGGAGGGCTCCTACGAGCAGTACTTC
CDR3aa: CASSKREGSYEQYF
abundance: -
j_gene: TRBJ2-7
d_gene: TRBD2
v_gene: TRBV19

CDR3nt: TGTGCCAGCAGTCTCTGGCGGGGGGAGGGCTATGGCTACACCTTC
CDR3aa: CASSLWRGEGYGYTF
abundance: few
j_gene: TRBJ1-2
d_gene: -
v_gene: TRBV12-3/TRBV12-4

CDR3nt: TGCAGTGCTAGAGAAGGGGACTACGAGCAGTACTTC
CDR3aa: CSAREGDYEQYF
abundance: -
j_gene: TRBJ2-7
d_gene: -
v_gene: TRBV20-1

CDR3nt: TGCAGTGCAGGCGGGGGGGTGGATCAGCCCCAGCATTTT
CDR3aa: CSAGGGVDQPQHF
abundance: -
j_gene: TRBJ1-5
d_gene: -
v_gene: TRBV20-1

CDR3nt: TGTGCCAGCAGTGGGACTAGACAAAACAATGAGCAGTACTTC
CDR3aa: CASSGTRQNNEQYF
abundance: once
j_gene: TRBJ2-7
d_gene: TRBD2
v_gene: TRBV6-2/TRBV6-3

CDR3nt: TGTGCCAGCAGCTTAAAAGGACCCCTACGGGAGACCCAGTACTTC
CDR3aa: CASSLKGPLRETQYF
abundance: -
j_gene: TRBJ2-5
d_gene: -
v_gene: TRBV7-8

CDR3nt: TGTGCCAGCAGTTTTGGTGACGGGGAGCTGTTTTTT
CDR3aa: CASSFGDGELFF
abundance: -
j_gene: TRBJ2-2
d_gene: -
v_gene: TRBV27

CDR3nt: TGCGCCAGCAGCTTTTCCAACAGGGGCTTCTATGGCTACACCTTC
CDR3aa: CASSFSNRGFYGYTF
abundance: few
j_gene: TRBJ1-2
d_gene: TRBD1
v_gene: TRBV5-1

CDR3nt: TGCAGTGCTAGACTGGGGTCCGACTACGAGCAGTACTTC
CDR3aa: CSARLGSDYEQYF
abundance: few
j_gene: TRBJ2-7
d_gene: -
v_gene: TRBV20-1

CDR3nt: TGTGCCAGCAGTCACCATAGCGGATATGCGCTGCAGCAGTACTTC
CDR3aa: CASSHHSGYALQQYF
abundance: -
j_gene: TRBJ2-5
d_gene: -
v_gene: TRBV12-3/TRBV12-4

CDR3nt: TGCAGTGCTAGAGGACCCGTGACGGGTAGAGATGAGCAGTTCTTC
CDR3aa: CSARGPVTGRDEQFF
abundance: -
j_gene: TRBJ2-1
d_gene: -
v_gene: TRBV20-1

CDR3nt: TGCAGCGTTGAAGCGGGGCGCTACTCCGATGAGCAGTTCTTC
CDR3aa: CSVEAGRYSDEQFF
abundance: few
j_gene: TRBJ2-1
d_gene: -
v_gene: TRBV29-1

CDR3nt: TGTGCCAGCAGCCCTATGTGGGGGGACTACAATGAGCAGTTCTTC
CDR3aa: CASSPMWGDYNEQFF
abundance: many
j_gene: TRBJ2-1
d_gene: -
v_gene: TRBV27

CDR3nt: TGCGCCAGCAGCCAAGCAGCGGGGGGTCCTCTCTCCTACAATGAGCAGTTCTTC
CDR3aa: CASSQAAGGPLSYNEQFF
abundance: few
j_gene: TRBJ2-1
d_gene: TRBD2
v_gene: TRBV4-1

CDR3nt: TGTGCCAGCACCGAAGGGTACTACGAGCAGTACTTC
CDR3aa: CASTEGYYEQYF
abundance: -
j_gene: TRBJ2-7
d_gene: -
v_gene: TRBV6-1

CDR3nt: TGCGCCAGCAGCCAGATCCTAGGTGTCAATAATTCACCCCTCCACTTT
CDR3aa: CASSQILGVNNSPLHF
abundance: -
j_gene: TRBJ1-6
d_gene: -
v_gene: TRBV4-1

CDR3nt: TGCGCCAGCAGCCGCCTACAGGGGGTTAACAATGAGCAGTACTTC
CDR3aa: CASSRLQGVNNEQYF
abundance: -
j_gene: TRBJ2-7
d_gene: TRBD1
v_gene: TRBV4-1

CDR3nt: TGTGCCAGCAGTGAAGGCAGGGAGAGGGACAATGAGCAGTTCTTC
CDR3aa: CASSEGRERDNEQFF
abundance: -
j_gene: TRBJ2-1
d_gene: -
v_gene: TRBV2

CDR3nt: TGTGCCAGCAGCTTGATGGGGGGAGGCTCCTACGAGCAGTACTTC
CDR3aa: CASSLMGGGSYEQYF
abundance: -
j_gene: TRBJ2-7
d_gene: -
v_gene: TRBV5-5

CDR3nt: TGCAGTGCTAGGGCCGCGACGGGGATCAATCAGCCCCAGCATTTT
CDR3aa: CSARAATGINQPQHF
abundance: once
j_gene: TRBJ1-5
d_gene: -
v_gene: TRBV20-1

CDR3nt: TGTGCCAGCAGCAAAGCGGGAGGCCTCACAGATACGCAGTATTTT
CDR3aa: CASSKAGGLTDTQYF
abundance: -
j_gene: TRBJ2-3
d_gene: TRBD2
v_gene: TRBV7-2

CDR3nt: TGTGCCAGCAGTTACTCGAGTATGGGACAGGATTATGGCTACACCTTC
CDR3aa: CASSYSSMGQDYGYTF
abundance: few
j_gene: TRBJ1-2
d_gene: TRBD1
v_gene: TRBV6-6

CDR3nt: TGTGCCAGCAGTGCGGATAACAGGGGAGAGACCCAGTACTTC
CDR3aa: CASSADNRGETQYF
abundance: many
j_gene: TRBJ2-5
d_gene: TRBD1
v_gene: TRBV28

CDR3nt: TGTGCCAGCGGACAGGGTGTTTCTGAAGCTTTCTTT
CDR3aa: CASGQGVSEAFF
abundance: few
j_gene: TRBJ1-1
d_gene: TRBD1
v_gene: TRBV6-2/TRBV6-3

CDR3nt: TGTGCCAGCAGTGGTTTTGGGGGGGATGAAAAACTGTTTTTT
CDR3aa: CASSGFGGDEKLFF
abundance: few
j_gene: TRBJ1-4
d_gene: -
v_gene: TRBV6-1

CDR3nt: TGTGCCAGCAGTTTTTTCGGTGGGGGGGCCTACGAGCAGTACTTC
CDR3aa: CASSFFGGGAYEQYF
abundance: few
j_gene: TRBJ2-7
d_gene: TRBD2
v_gene: TRBV27

CDR3nt: TGTGCCAGCGTAGGGACAGTCGAGTACGAGCAGTACTTC
CDR3aa: CASVGTVEYEQYF
abundance: -
j_gene: TRBJ2-7
d_gene: TRBD1
v_gene: TRBV6-5

CDR3nt: TGTGCCAGCAGCCAGACAGGGGGGAAACTGTTTTTT
CDR3aa: CASSQTGGKLFF
abundance: few
j_gene: TRBJ1-4
d_gene: TRBD1
v_gene: TRBV12-3/TRBV12-4

CDR3nt: TGTGCCAGCAACCCAGGGACTAGCGGGCTAAGCTCCTACAATGAGCAGTTCTTC
CDR3aa: CASNPGTSGLSSYNEQFF
abundance: many
j_gene: TRBJ2-1
d_gene: TRBD2
v_gene: TRBV12-3/TRBV12-4

CDR3nt: TGCGCCAGCAGCTTGGACCGGTCGCCAAACATTCAGTACTTC
CDR3aa: CASSLDRSPNIQYF
abundance: few
j_gene: TRBJ2-4
d_gene: -
v_gene: TRBV5-1

CDR3nt: TGTGCCAGCAGCTTATTCGGTTTCTACGAGCAGTACTTC
CDR3aa: CASSLFGFYEQYF
abundance: -
j_gene: TRBJ2-7
d_gene: -
v_gene: TRBV7-9

CDR3nt: TGTGCCAGCAGCGTAGGTGGCAGGGCATCCGAGACCCAGTACTTC
CDR3aa: CASSVGGRASETQYF
abundance: many
j_gene: TRBJ2-5
d_gene: -
v_gene: TRBV9

CDR3nt: TGTGCCAGCAGAGGACTAGCGGGAGGAACCTACAATGAGCAGTACTTC
CDR3aa: CASRGLAGGTYNEQYF
abundance: -
j_gene: TRBJ2-7
d_gene: TRBD2
v_gene: TRBV12-3/TRBV12-4